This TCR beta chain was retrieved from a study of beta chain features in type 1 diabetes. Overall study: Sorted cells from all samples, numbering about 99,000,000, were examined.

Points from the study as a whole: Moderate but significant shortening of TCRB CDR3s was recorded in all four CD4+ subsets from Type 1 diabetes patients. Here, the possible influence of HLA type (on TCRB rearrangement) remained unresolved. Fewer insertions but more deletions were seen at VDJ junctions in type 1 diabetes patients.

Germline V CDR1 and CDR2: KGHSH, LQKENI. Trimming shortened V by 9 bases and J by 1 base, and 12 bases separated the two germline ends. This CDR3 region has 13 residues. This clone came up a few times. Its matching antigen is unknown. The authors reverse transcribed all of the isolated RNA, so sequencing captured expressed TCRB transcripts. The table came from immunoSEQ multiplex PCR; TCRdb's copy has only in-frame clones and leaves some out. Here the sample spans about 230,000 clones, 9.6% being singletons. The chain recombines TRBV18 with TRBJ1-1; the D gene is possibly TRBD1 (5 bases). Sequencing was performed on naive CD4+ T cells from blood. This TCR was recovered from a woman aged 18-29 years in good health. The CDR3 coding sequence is TGTGCCAGTGACCGGGGGGAGAACACTGAAGCTTTCTTT. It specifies CASDRGENTEAFF.